Listed below are T cell receptor beta chains from one sample, sequenced in a study of regulatory T cells in long-lasting Graves disease. Via MiXCR, TCRdb re-called the multiplex PCR reads, giving one row per CDR3 protein. The data show about 400,000 distinct CDR3 sequences, around 20% seen once. Sequenced material: peripheral blood mononuclear cells (PBMCs), taken when the disease was refractory, from a patient treated with antithyroid drugs. The receptors derive from a female donor with Graves disease. The CDR3 runs from the conserved cysteine through the conserved F or W. A D gene is named only where the DNA matches it firmly. Rows give clone size only sometimes, using once, few, many, or a class for an expanded clone.

>TRBJ1-5|.|TRBV12-3/TRBV12-4|many
TGTGCCAGCAGTTCTGCTATGAATCAGCCCCAGCATTTT
CASSSAMNQPQHF
>TRBJ1-3|.|TRBV6-2/TRBV6-3|.
TGTGCCAGCACTCGACCCGACTCTTATGGAAACACCATATATTTT
CASTRPDSYGNTIYF
>TRBJ2-5|.|TRBV14|.
TGTGCCAGCAGCCTAGGGGGGACTATCCAAGAGACCCAGTACTTC
CASSLGGTIQETQYF
>TRBJ1-1|.|TRBV19|.
TGTGCCAGTATGGTCGGCGCTACTGAAGCTTTCTTT
CASMVGATEAFF
>TRBJ1-5|.|TRBV20-1|.
TGCAGTGCTAGAATCCCGGGGGGGGAGCAGCCCCAGCATTTT
CSARIPGGEQPQHF
>TRBJ2-7|.|TRBV6-1|many
TGTGCCAGCAGTGATGGGGGGCTGATCTCCGCGCTCCACTACGAGCAGTACTTC
CASSDGGLISALHYEQYF
>TRBJ2-7|TRBD1|TRBV28|many
TGTGCCAGCAGTCCATTCCCGGGACAGCTCTCCTACGAGCAGTACTTC
CASSPFPGQLSYEQYF
>TRBJ2-7|.|TRBV29-1|.
TGCAGCGTGGTCCCTCGGTGGTCCTACGAGCAGTACTTC
CSVVPRWSYEQYF
>TRBJ1-5|.|TRBV5-8|.
TGTGCCAGCAGCTTCTTGGTAAAAGGCAGCAATCAGCCCCAGCATTTT
CASSFLVKGSNQPQHF
>TRBJ2-7|TRBD1|TRBV14|.
TGTGCCAGCAGCCAAAAACCGGGACAGATTAGAGAGCAGTACTTC
CASSQKPGQIREQYF
>TRBJ1-6|.|TRBV27|few
TGTGCCAGCAGTTTATCGGAGGATTCACCCCTCCACTTT
CASSLSEDSPLHF
>TRBJ1-2|TRBD1|TRBV4-1|.
TGCGCCAGCAGCCAAGATCCCGGGACAGGGTCTAACTATGGCTACACCTTC
CASSQDPGTGSNYGYTF
>TRBJ1-2|.|TRBV10-2|many
TGCGCCAGCAGTGTCCGCGGAGACTATGGCTACACCTTC
CASSVRGDYGYTF
>TRBJ2-5|TRBD1|TRBV20-1|.
TGCAGTGCTACTCGGGACAGGGGATACCAACAAGAGACCCAGTACTTC
CSATRDRGYQQETQYF